Listed below are T cell receptor beta chains from one sample, sequenced in a study of type 1 regulatory T cells. No antigens are known for them. In TCRdb, the reads were re-called with MiXCR into one record per CDR3 protein. Of about 62,000 distinct CDR3 sequences listed, roughly two thirds are singletons. The sample was cultured non-Tr1 T cells, either the whole culture or a sorted T cell fraction (not recorded which). The receptors were sampled from a human donor in good health. The CDR3 runs from the conserved cysteine through the conserved F or W. D genes are given only for firm matches. The size field is filled for only some rows; it gives once, few, many or a size class.

d_call	clone_size	v_call	j_call	cdr3_nt	cdr3_aa
-	-	TRBV6-5	TRBJ2-3	TGTGCCAGCAGTCCCGGGACTTCCACTTATACGCAGTATTTT	CASSPGTSTYTQYF
TRBD1	-	TRBV18	TRBJ1-3	TGTGCCAGCTCACCGAGGGTCGACAGGGCAAATGGAAACACCATATATTTT	CASSPRVDRANGNTIYF
-	-	TRBV5-1	TRBJ1-3	TGCGCCAGCAGCTTGGCCAGGAAACTAGCGTCCCGCTCTGGAAACACCATATATTTT	CASSLARKLASRSGNTIYF
TRBD2	once	TRBV24-1	TRBJ2-1	TGTGCCACCAGTGATGGGACTAGCGGGAGGGGCAATGAGCAGTTCTTC	CATSDGTSGRGNEQFF
TRBD2	-	TRBV12-3/TRBV12-4	TRBJ2-7	TGTGCCAGCAGTCTTGCGGGAGGGCGGTCCTACGAGCAGTACTTC	CASSLAGGRSYEQYF
TRBD1	-	TRBV30	TRBJ1-1	TGTGCCTGGAGAAACCCGGACAGGGGGCGCGACGAAGCTTTCTTT	CAWRNPDRGRDEAFF
-	-	TRBV5-1	TRBJ1-1	TGCGCCAGCAGCTTTAAAGACTCGAACACTGAAGCTTTCTTT	CASSFKDSNTEAFF
TRBD2	-	TRBV10-2	TRBJ2-7	TGCGCCAGCAGTGAGACGGCGGGAGGCCAGTCCGAGCAGTACTTC	CASSETAGGQSEQYF
TRBD2	-	TRBV7-2	TRBJ2-1	TGTGCCAGCAGCCTACGGGAGGGCCGCAACAATGAGCAGTTCTTC	CASSLREGRNNEQFF
-	few	TRBV5-1	TRBJ2-7	TGCGCCAGCAGCTGGGACAAACCTTCCTACGAGCAGTACTTC	CASSWDKPSYEQYF
TRBD2	-	TRBV29-1	TRBJ2-3	TGCAGCGTTCCTCTAGCGGGAGATAGGGATACGCAGTATTTT	CSVPLAGDRDTQYF
-	-	TRBV4-1	TRBJ1-1	TGCGCCAGCAGCTCACCGACAGTGGGCACTGAAGCTTTCTTT	CASSSPTVGTEAFF
TRBD1	-	TRBV5-1	TRBJ2-5	TGCGCCAGCAGCGGGAGGACAGGGGGCCGGGAGACCCAGTACTTC	CASSGRTGGRETQYF
-	-	TRBV18	TRBJ2-7	TGTGCCAGCACTATAGGGGGGGACAGATCCTACGAGCAGTACTTC	CASTIGGDRSYEQYF
-	-	TRBV10-3	TRBJ1-1	TGTGCCATCCAGGGACAACAGAACACTGAAGCTTTCTTT	CAIQGQQNTEAFF
-	few	TRBV12-3/TRBV12-4	TRBJ2-2	TGTGCCAGCAGTCAAATTCCGGCCGGGGAGCTGTTTTTT	CASSQIPAGELFF